This T cell receptor (beta chain) was sequenced during a study of CD8+ T cells in alopecia areata. Lesional scalp punch biopsies and peripheral blood were collected from alopecia areata patients. Extraction and reverse transcription of RNA yielded cDNA as the sequencing template. Profiled with immunoSEQ multiplex PCR; TCRdb holds only in-frame clones, not every one. The table lists 140,000 to 150,000 clones, 87% of them singletons. With 5 bases removed from V and 2 bases from J, the gap between germline ends came to 13 bases. The CDR3 contains 14 residues. Germline V CDR1 and CDR2: MNHNS, SASEGT. This sequence originates from a human donor with alopecia areata. V is TRBV6-1 and J is TRBJ2-7, with no clear D. Material: CD8+ T cells sorted from blood, obtained at week 0. The CDR3: CASSYSGSPYEQYF. Written as DNA, the CDR3 is TGTGCCAGCAGTTATTCTGGGTCCCCCTACGAGCAGTACTTC.